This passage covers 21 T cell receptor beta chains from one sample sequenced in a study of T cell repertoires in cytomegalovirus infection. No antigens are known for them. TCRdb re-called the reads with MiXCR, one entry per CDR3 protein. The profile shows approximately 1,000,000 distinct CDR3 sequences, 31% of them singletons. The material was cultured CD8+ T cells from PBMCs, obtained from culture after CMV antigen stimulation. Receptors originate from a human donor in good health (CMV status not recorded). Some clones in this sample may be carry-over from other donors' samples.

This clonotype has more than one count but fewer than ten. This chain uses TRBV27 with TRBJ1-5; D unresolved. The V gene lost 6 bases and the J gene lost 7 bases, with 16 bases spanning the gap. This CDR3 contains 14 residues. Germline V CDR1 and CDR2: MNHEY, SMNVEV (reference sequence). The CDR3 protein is CASRSGGERQPQHF. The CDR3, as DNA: TGTGCCAGCAGATCTGGTGGGGAGCGGCAGCCCCAGCATTTT.

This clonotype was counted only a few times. In DNA form, the CDR3 reads TGTGCCAGCAGCTTACAAGGTCGTCCGGACTATGGCTACACCTTC. Amino acids: CASSLQGRPDYGYTF. The rearrangement joins TRBV7-8 to TRBJ1-2; no clear D. Trimming pared 2 bases from V and 3 bases from J, leaving 13 bases between. This CDR3 region has 15 residues. The V gene's germline CDR1 is SGHVS and CDR2 FQNEAQ.

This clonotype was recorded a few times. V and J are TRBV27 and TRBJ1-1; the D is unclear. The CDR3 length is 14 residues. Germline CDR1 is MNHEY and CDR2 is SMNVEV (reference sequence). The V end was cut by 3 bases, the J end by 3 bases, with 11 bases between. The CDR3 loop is CASSFARPDTEAFF. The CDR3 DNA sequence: TGTGCCAGCAGTTTTGCGAGACCGGACACTGAAGCTTTCTTT.

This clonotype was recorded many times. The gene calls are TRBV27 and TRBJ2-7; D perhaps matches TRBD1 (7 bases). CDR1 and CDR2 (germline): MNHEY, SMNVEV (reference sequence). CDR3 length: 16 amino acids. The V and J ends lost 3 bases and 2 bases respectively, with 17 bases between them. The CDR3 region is CASSFIGQGGTYEQYV. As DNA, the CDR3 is TGTGCCAGCAGTTTTATCGGCCAGGGGGGAACCTACGAGCAGTACGTC.

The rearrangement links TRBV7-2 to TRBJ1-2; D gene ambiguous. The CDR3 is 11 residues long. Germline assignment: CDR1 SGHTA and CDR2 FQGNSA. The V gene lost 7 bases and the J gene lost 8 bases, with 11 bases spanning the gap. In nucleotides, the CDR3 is TGTACCAGCAACCTGGGCAAAGGCTACACCTTC. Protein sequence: CTSNLGKGYTF.

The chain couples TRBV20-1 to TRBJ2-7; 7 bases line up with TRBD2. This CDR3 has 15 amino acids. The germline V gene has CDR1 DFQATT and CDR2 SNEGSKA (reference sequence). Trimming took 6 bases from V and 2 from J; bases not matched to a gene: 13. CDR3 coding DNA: TGCAGTGCCAATACCTACGGCGGGGGACCCTACGAGCAGTACGTC. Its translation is CSANTYGGGPYEQYV.

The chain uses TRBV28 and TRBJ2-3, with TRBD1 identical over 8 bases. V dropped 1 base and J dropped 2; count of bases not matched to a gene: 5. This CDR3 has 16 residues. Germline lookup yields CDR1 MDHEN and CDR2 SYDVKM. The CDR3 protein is CASSLSTGDITDTQYF. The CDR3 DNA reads TGTGCCAGCAGTTTATCGACAGGGGACATCACAGATACGCAGTATTTT.

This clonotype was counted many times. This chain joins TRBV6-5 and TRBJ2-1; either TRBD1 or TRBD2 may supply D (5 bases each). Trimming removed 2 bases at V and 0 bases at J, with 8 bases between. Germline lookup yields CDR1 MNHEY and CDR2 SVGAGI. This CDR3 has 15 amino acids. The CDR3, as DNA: TGTGCCAGCAGTTACGGGGGACCCTCCTACAATGAGCAGTTCTTC. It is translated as CASSYGGPSYNEQFF.

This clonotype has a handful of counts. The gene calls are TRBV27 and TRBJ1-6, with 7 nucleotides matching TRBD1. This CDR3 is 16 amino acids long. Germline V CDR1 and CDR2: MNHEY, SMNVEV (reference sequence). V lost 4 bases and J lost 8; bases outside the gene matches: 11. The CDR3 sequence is CASSSFPGTEHSPLHF. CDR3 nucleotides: TGTGCCAGCAGTTCCTTCCCCGGGACAGAGCATTCACCCCTCCACTTT.

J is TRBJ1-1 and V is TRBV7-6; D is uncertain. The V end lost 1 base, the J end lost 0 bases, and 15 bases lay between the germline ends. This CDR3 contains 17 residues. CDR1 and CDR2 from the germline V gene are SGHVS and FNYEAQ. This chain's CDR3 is CASSLEASLSMNTEAFF. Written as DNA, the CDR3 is TGTGCCAGCAGCTTAGAGGCCAGTCTAAGCATGAACACTGAAGCTTTCTTT.

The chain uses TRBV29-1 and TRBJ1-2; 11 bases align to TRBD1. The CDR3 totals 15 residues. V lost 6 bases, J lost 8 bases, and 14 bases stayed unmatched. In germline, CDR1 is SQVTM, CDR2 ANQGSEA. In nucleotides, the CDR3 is TGCAGCGTCGGAGCCCCCCGGACAGGGGGCGCGGGCTACACCTTC. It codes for CSVGAPRTGGAGYTF. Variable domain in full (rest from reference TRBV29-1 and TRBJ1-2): SAVISQKPSRDICQRGTSLTIQCQVDSQVTMMFWYRQQPGQSLTLIATANQGSEATYESGFVIDKFPISRPNLTFSTLTVSNMSPEDSSIYLCSVGAPRTGGAGYTFGSGTRLTVV.

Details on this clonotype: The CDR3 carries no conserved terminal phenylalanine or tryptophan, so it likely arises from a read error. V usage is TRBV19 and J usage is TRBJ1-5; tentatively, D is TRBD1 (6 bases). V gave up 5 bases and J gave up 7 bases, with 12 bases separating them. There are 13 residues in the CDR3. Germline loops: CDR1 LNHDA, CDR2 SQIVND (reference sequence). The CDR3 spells CASSPPRGQPQHL. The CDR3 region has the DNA TGTGCCAGTAGTCCCCCAAGGGGGCAGCCCCAGCATTTA.

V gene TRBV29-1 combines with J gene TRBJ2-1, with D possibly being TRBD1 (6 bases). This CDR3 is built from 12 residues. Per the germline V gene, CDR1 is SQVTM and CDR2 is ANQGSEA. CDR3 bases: TGCACCCTGGGGGCAGCGCACAATGAGCAGTTCTTC. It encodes CTLGAAHNEQFF.

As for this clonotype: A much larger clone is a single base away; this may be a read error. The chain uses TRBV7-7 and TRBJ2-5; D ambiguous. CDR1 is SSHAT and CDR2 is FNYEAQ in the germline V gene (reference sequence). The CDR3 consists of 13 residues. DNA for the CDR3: TGTGCTAACAGCCCAGTCGTCCAAGAGACCCAGTACTTC. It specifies CANSPVVQETQYF.

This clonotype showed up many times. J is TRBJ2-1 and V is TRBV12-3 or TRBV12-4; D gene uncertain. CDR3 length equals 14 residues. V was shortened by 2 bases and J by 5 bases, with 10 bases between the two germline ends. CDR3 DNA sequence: TGTGCCAGCAGTTTACCGGCGCTGGACAATGAGCAGTTCTTC. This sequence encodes CASSLPALDNEQFF.

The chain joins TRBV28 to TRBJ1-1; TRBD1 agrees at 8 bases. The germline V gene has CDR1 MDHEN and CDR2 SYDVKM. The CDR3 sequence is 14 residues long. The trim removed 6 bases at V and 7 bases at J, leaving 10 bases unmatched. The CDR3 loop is CASSRSTGASEAFF. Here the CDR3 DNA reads TGTGCCAGCAGCCGCTCGACAGGGGCGAGTGAAGCTTTCTTT.

CDR3 sequence reads: CASEGSSTEAFF. In DNA, the CDR3 is TGTGCCAGTGAGGGGTCTAGCACTGAAGCTTTCTTT. The V call is TRBV19, the J call TRBJ1-1; possibly TRBD1 for D (5 bases). The germline V and J ends were trimmed by 8 bases and 4 bases, with 11 bases remaining between them. The CDR3 covers 12 residues. Germline V gene data show CDR1 as LNHDA and CDR2 as SQIVND (reference sequence).

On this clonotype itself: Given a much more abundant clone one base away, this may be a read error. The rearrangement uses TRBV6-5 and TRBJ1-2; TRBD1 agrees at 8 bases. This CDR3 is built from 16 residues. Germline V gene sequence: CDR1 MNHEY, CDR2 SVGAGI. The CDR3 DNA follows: TGTGCCAGCAGGCGAACCGGGACAGGAAGCAACTCTGGCTACACCTTC. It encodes CASRRTGTGSNSGYTF.

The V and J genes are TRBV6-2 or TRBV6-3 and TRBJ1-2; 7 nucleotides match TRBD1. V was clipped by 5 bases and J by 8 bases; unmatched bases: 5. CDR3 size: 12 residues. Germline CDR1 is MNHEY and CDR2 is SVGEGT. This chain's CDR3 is CASSERQGGYTF. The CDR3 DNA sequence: TGTGCCAGCAGTGAACGACAGGGCGGCTACACCTTC.

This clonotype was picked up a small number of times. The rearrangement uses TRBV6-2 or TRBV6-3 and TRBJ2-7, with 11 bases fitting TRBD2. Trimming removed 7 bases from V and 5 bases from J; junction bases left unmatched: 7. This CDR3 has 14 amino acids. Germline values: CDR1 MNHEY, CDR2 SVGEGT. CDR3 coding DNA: TGTGCCAGCACTCCGGGACTAGCGGTTGACGAGCAGTACGTC. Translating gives CASTPGLAVDEQYV.

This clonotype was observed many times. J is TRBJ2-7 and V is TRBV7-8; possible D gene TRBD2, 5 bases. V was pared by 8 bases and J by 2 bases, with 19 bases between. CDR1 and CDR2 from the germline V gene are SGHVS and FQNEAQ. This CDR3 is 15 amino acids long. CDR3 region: CASLRESVGPYEQYF. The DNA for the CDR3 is TGTGCCAGCTTGAGGGAATCGGTGGGTCCCTACGAGCAGTACTTC. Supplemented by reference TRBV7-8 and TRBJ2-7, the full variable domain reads GAGVSQSPRYKVAKRGQDVALRCDPISGHVSLFWYQQALGQGPEFLTYFQNEAQLDKSGLPSDRFFAERPEGSVSTLKIQRTQQEDSAVYLCASLRESVGPYEQYFGPGTRLTVT.